Below are 28 T cell receptor beta chains sequenced from a single sample in a study of neurological immune-mediated disorders. Each CDR3 protein gets one entry after TCRdb re-called the 5' RACE reads with MiXCR. The top ten clones hold around 27% of a sample with 30,000 or so distinct CDR3 sequences, around 4% of them seen once. Sequencing used CD4+ T cells from blood. The origin of the receptors is a woman aged 35 to 49 in good health.

In this sample, this clonotype turned up many times. The rearrangement joins TRBV6-5 to TRBJ2-1; D possibly matches TRBD1 or TRBD2 (7 bases each). Trimming pared 7 bases from V and 15 bases from J, leaving 19 bases between. CDR1 and CDR2 from the germline V gene are MNHEY and SVGAGI. This CDR3 spans 12 amino acids. CDR3 sequence (DNA): TGTGCCAGCATGGGGGGGGAGGGGGCAAGGTTCTTC. It is translated as CASMGGEGARFF.

This clonotype appeared a few times. The V call is TRBV12-3 or TRBV12-4, the J call TRBJ1-1, with no clear D. Trimming stripped 9 bases from V and 8 bases from J, with 16 bases between. The CDR3 loop spans 12 amino acids. The CDR3 sequence: CARSGVDVEAFF. CDR3 nucleotide sequence: TGTGCCAGATCTGGGGTGGATGTCGAAGCTTTCTTT.

This clonotype was recorded at least ten times. The V gene is TRBV18, the J gene TRBJ2-7, with a possible D match to TRBD1 (6 bases). V gave up 3 bases and J gave up 4 bases, with 7 bases separating them. CDR1 is KGHSH, CDR2 LQKENI, per germline. This CDR3 comprises 12 residues. DNA of the CDR3: TGTGCCAGCTCACCTACAGGGTACGAGCAGTACTTC. As protein: CASSPTGYEQYF.

This clonotype was seen repeatedly, ten times or more. The chain recombines TRBV7-2 with TRBJ2-1; TRBD2 matches at 13 bases. Trimming cost V 1 base and J 7 bases; bases outside gene matches: 10. The CDR3 is 18 amino acids. The V gene's germline CDR1 is SGHTA and CDR2 FQGNSA. DNA for the CDR3: TGTGCCAGCAGCTTAGTTTTCCTAGGACTAGCGGGAGTAAATGAGCAGTTCTTC. Encoded protein: CASSLVFLGLAGVNEQFF.

This clonotype was detected ten times or more. This chain links TRBV20-1 with TRBJ2-3; D gene unclear. Germline CDR1 and CDR2: DFQATT and SNEGSKA (reference sequence). The CDR3 loop spans 15 amino acids. With 0 bases removed from V and 1 base from J, the gap between germline ends came to 11 bases. CDR3 in DNA: TGCAGTGCTAGAGACTCAGGCCTCGGCACAGATACGCAGTATTTT. Translating it yields CSARDSGLGTDTQYF.

This clonotype has ten or more counts. This rearrangement joins TRBV18 to TRBJ2-1, with 8 bases aligning to TRBD2. This CDR3 spans 17 amino acids. Germline V CDR1 and CDR2: KGHSH, LQKENI. Unmatched junction bases numbered 11, after V lost 3 bases and J lost 4 bases. The CDR3 sequence: CASSPGTKRGTYNEQFF. CDR3 bases: TGTGCCAGCTCACCCGGGACGAAGCGGGGGACATACAATGAGCAGTTCTTC.

This clonotype has a count of ten or more. The chain recombines TRBV5-1 with TRBJ2-1, with 11 bases fitting TRBD2. The CDR3 extends over 15 amino acids. The J segment lost 5 bases and the V segment lost 4 bases, leaving 5 bases of the junction unmatched. Germline V lookup: CDR1 SGHRS, CDR2 YFSETQ. In nucleotides, the CDR3 is TGCGCCAGCAGCCTGACTAGCGGGAACCACAATGAGCAGTTCTTC. Translation gives CASSLTSGNHNEQFF.

This clonotype showed up many times. The J gene is TRBJ2-5, the V gene TRBV11-2; 7 bases agree with TRBD1. Per the germline V gene, CDR1 is SGHAT and CDR2 is FQNNGV. This CDR3 is built from 15 residues. With V trimmed by 2 bases and J by 5 bases, 8 bases remained unmatched. The CDR3 reads CASSLRGQNGETQYF. The CDR3 DNA reads as TGTGCCAGCAGCTTAAGGGGACAGAATGGGGAGACCCAGTACTTC.

This clonotype occurred many times. The chain employs TRBV29-1 and TRBJ1-1, with D uncertain. V dropped 5 bases and J dropped 0 bases, with 4 bases sitting between them. CDR3 length: 11 amino acids. Germline values: CDR1 SQVTM, CDR2 ANQGSEA. Here the CDR3 reads CSVRVNTEAFF. The CDR3 nucleotides read TGCAGCGTTCGTGTGAACACTGAAGCTTTCTTT.

Many counts were recorded for this clonotype. V and J are TRBV12-3 or TRBV12-4 and TRBJ2-5; possible D gene TRBD2, 5 bases. The CDR3 has 14 residues. V shed 1 base and J shed 7 bases, with 13 bases lying between them. The DNA for the CDR3 is TGTGCCAGCAGTTTAGGAGCGGCGGTTCGGACCCAGTACTTC. This gives the protein CASSLGAAVRTQYF.

This clonotype was recorded at least ten times. This rearrangement joins TRBV20-1 to TRBJ1-5, with unresolved D. V dropped 0 bases and J dropped 9 bases, with 12 bases sitting between them. This CDR3 is 13 amino acids long. The V gene's germline CDR1 is DFQATT and CDR2 SNEGSKA (reference sequence). This chain's CDR3 is CSARDGSVGPQHF. The CDR3 DNA is TGCAGTGCTAGAGATGGGTCGGTTGGGCCCCAGCATTTT.

This clonotype was seen repeatedly, ten times or more. The chain uses TRBV5-1 and TRBJ2-1, with TRBD2 as a possible D gene (7 bases). Per germline, CDR1 SGHRS and CDR2 YFSETQ. V lost 0 bases to trimming and J lost 1 base, with 17 bases between them. The CDR3 length is 18 residues. DNA for the CDR3: TGCGCCAGCAGCTTGGTAGGGACGGGGGGCTTTTCCTACAATGAGCAGTTCTTC. Translated, it gives CASSLVGTGGFSYNEQFF.

This clonotype was seen at least ten times. V is TRBV4-1 and J is TRBJ1-3; D is unresolved. The CDR3 length is 13 residues. The V gene lost 4 bases and the J gene lost 3 bases, with 7 bases spanning the gap. Germline V gene sequence: CDR1 MGHRA, CDR2 YSYEKL. The CDR3 bases are TGCGCCAGCAGCCGGCCGGGTGGAAACACCATATATTTT. It is translated as CASSRPGGNTIYF.

This clonotype was detected many times. The chain links TRBV20-1 to TRBJ2-1; either TRBD1 or TRBD2 may fit D (5 bases each). Deletions cut 6 bases from V and 5 bases from J, with 17 bases between. The CDR3 is 14 residues long. Germline lookup yields CDR1 DFQATT and CDR2 SNEGSKA (reference sequence). CDR3 amino acids: CSATISGRDNEQFF. The CDR3 DNA sequence: TGCAGTGCCACCATCTCGGGGCGTGACAATGAGCAGTTCTTC.

This clonotype showed up many times. CDR3 sequence (DNA): TGTGCCAGCACCCAACGTGGGGGCTACACTGAAGCTTTCTTT. It is translated as CASTQRGGYTEAFF. V usage is TRBV28 and J usage is TRBJ1-1; perhaps TRBD1 as D (6 bases). Germline lookup yields CDR1 MDHEN and CDR2 SYDVKM. V shed 7 bases and J shed 3 bases, with 15 bases lying between them. The CDR3 is 14 residues long.

This clonotype has at least ten counts. This chain connects TRBV27 to TRBJ2-1, with D uncertain. Trimming took off 3 bases at V and 4 bases at J, with 7 bases between the two ends. Germline V lookup: CDR1 MNHEY, CDR2 SMNVEV (reference sequence). The CDR3 has 13 amino acids. The CDR3: CASSFYGYNEQFF. CDR3 DNA sequence: TGTGCCAGCAGTTTTTATGGATACAATGAGCAGTTCTTC.

This clonotype was observed many times. This chain links TRBV9 with TRBJ2-1, with a tentative D call TRBD1 (6 bases). The V gene's germline CDR1 is SGDLS and CDR2 YYNGEE. V dropped 0 bases and J dropped 6 bases, with 13 bases sitting between them. This CDR3 contains 15 residues. CDR3 coding DNA: TGTGCCAGCAGCGTAGGGTTGGTAGGGGGCAATGAGCAGTTCTTC. It yields the protein CASSVGLVGGNEQFF.

This clonotype was found many times. The chain couples TRBV11-2 to TRBJ2-1; D is undetermined. Trimming took off 2 bases at V and 2 bases at J, with 7 bases between the two ends. The germline V gene encodes CDR1 SGHAT and CDR2 FQNNGV. The CDR3 is 14 residues long. In nucleotides, the CDR3 is TGTGCCAGCAGCTTACAACAGACCTACAATGAGCAGTTCTTC. Protein product: CASSLQQTYNEQFF. Based on the CDR3 plus reference TRBV11-2 and TRBJ2-1, the full variable domain is EAGVAQSPRYKIIEKRQSVAFWCNPISGHATLYWYQQILGQGPKLLIQFQNNGVVDDSQLPKDRFSAERLKGVDSTLKIQPAKLEDSAVYLCASSLQQTYNEQFFGPGTRLTVL.

This clonotype was recorded many times. The chain uses TRBV18 and TRBJ2-2, with 10 bases that match TRBD2. The length of the CDR3 is 15 residues. Germline V gene lookup returns CDR1 KGHSH and CDR2 LQKENI. V lost 3 bases and J lost 5; bases outside the gene matches: 3. This chain's CDR3 is CASSPGTSATGELFF. For the CDR3, the DNA is TGTGCCAGCTCACCGGGGACTAGCGCTACCGGGGAGCTGTTTTTT.

The chain has TRBV5-6 and TRBJ2-4, with TRBD1 as a possible D gene (6 bases). The V end was cut by 4 bases, the J end by 3 bases, with 11 bases between. There are 14 residues in the CDR3. Germline CDR1 is SGHDT and CDR2 is YYEEEE. CDR3 sequence (DNA): TGTGCCAGCAGCGTCGGGACACGCAAAAACATTCAGTACTTC. It encodes CASSVGTRKNIQYF.

This clonotype was seen at least ten times. The J gene is TRBJ2-1, the V gene TRBV7-8; 8 bases are a match to TRBD1. After removal of 8 bases from V and 7 bases from J, the junction contained 10 bases not matched to a gene. The CDR3 spans 14 residues. Germline V gene sequence: CDR1 SGHVS, CDR2 FQNEAQ. The DNA of the CDR3 is TGTGCCAGCTGCCGGGACAGGTTAGCTAATGAGCAGTTCTTC. Translation gives CASCRDRLANEQFF.

Many counts were recorded for this clonotype. CDR3 bases: TGCGCCAGCAGCTTGGCGAGCGGGAATATCTACGAGCAGTACTTC. As protein: CASSLASGNIYEQYF. This sequence joins TRBV5-1 and TRBJ2-7, with 7 bases fitting TRBD2. Germline V CDR1 and CDR2: SGHRS, YFSETQ. The ends lost 0 bases at V and 3 bases at J; junction bases unmatched: 6. The CDR3 runs 15 residues.

This clonotype was seen many times. This CDR3 is CASSFVGAKNQPQHF. Here the CDR3 DNA reads TGTGCCAGCAGCTTTGTAGGGGCCAAGAATCAGCCCCAGCATTTT. V gene TRBV7-2 combines with J gene TRBJ1-5; weak D call: TRBD1 (5 bases). This CDR3 region has 15 residues. The V gene lost 3 bases and the J gene lost 4 bases, with 13 bases spanning the gap. Germline CDR1 reads SGHTA; CDR2 reads FQGNSA.

This clonotype was found many times. The chain employs TRBV6-5 and TRBJ2-7; TRBD1 matches at 8 bases. The J segment lost 5 bases and the V segment lost 5 bases, leaving 14 bases of the junction unmatched. This CDR3 contains 16 residues. Germline assignment: CDR1 MNHEY and CDR2 SVGAGI. The CDR3 region has the DNA TGTGCCAGCAGTCCTCGTAGGGACAGGATCTTCCACGAGCAGTACTTC. It encodes CASSPRRDRIFHEQYF.

The table lists this clonotype with many counts. J is TRBJ2-7 and V is TRBV27; TRBD1 matches at 10 bases. The length of the CDR3 is 15 residues. Germline CDR1 is MNHEY and CDR2 is SMNVEV (reference sequence). The trim removed 6 bases at V and 0 bases at J, leaving 5 bases unmatched. The CDR3, as DNA: TGTGCCAGCAGGGACAGGGGGGGAAGCTCCTACGAGCAGTACTTC. It encodes CASRDRGGSSYEQYF.

This clonotype was seen repeatedly, ten times or more. The chain is built from TRBV5-1 and TRBJ2-3; D gene uncertain. Trimming removed 0 bases at V and 2 bases at J, with 4 bases between. Germline-derived CDR1 and CDR2 are SGHRS and YFSETQ. The CDR3 is made up of 13 amino acids. CDR3 in amino acids: CASSLELTDTQYF. CDR3 sequence (DNA): TGCGCCAGCAGCTTGGAACTCACAGATACGCAGTATTTT.

This clonotype was counted ten times or more. This chain uses TRBV7-8 with TRBJ1-4; tentative D call: TRBD1 (5 bases). The CDR3 has 14 amino acids. Looked up from germline, CDR1 is SGHVS and CDR2 is FQNEAQ. V was cut by 0 bases and J by 5 bases, with 7 bases left in between. CDR3: CASSLAPGNEKLFF. Here the CDR3 DNA reads TGTGCCAGCAGCTTAGCCCCAGGGAATGAAAAACTGTTTTTT. The full variable domain, rest sourced from reference TRBV7-8 and TRBJ1-4, is GAGVSQSPRYKVAKRGQDVALRCDPISGHVSLFWYQQALGQGPEFLTYFQNEAQLDKSGLPSDRFFAERPEGSVSTLKIQRTQQEDSAVYLCASSLAPGNEKLFFGSGTQLSVL.

This clonotype was recorded many times. V gene TRBV6-2 or TRBV6-3 combines with J gene TRBJ2-7; D unresolved. CDR1 is MNHEY, CDR2 SVGEGT, per germline. Trimming removed 4 bases at V and 13 bases at J, with 20 bases between. The CDR3 covers 13 residues. In DNA, the CDR3 is TGTGCCAGCAGTTCGACCGCCCGATCCGGGCTATACTTC. Translating it yields CASSSTARSGLYF.